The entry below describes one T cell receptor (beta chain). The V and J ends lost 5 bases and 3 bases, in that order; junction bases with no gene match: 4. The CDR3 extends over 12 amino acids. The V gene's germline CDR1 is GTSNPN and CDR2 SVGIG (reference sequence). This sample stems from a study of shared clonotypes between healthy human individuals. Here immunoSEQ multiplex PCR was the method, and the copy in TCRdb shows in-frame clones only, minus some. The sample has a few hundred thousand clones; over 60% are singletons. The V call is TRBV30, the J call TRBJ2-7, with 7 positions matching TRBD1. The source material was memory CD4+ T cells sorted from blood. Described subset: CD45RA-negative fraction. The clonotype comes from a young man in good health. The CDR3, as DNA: TGTGCCTGGGGGGACAGTCTCTACGAGCAGTACTTC. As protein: CAWGDSLYEQYF.